Presented here are 2 T cell receptor beta chains from one specimen sequenced in a study of cytomegalovirus exposure and HLA in healthy donors. Primers: 60 Vbeta forward and 13 Jbeta reverse. The repertoire was sequenced with immunoSEQ multiplex PCR; TCRdb's copy has only in-frame clones and lacks some. The sample consists of about 150,000 clones, 65% to 75% of them appearing once. The sequenced sample consisted of PBMCs. These receptor sequences come from a man aged 30-40 years in good health and CMV-seronegative.

The chain recombines TRBV5-1 with TRBJ1-1; 9 bases line up with TRBD1. V shed 0 bases and J 4 bases; nucleotides not matched to a gene: 10. This CDR3 comprises 17 residues. Germline CDR1 SGHRS, CDR2 YFSETQ. CDR3 loop: CASSLGSTGGLSTEAFF. CDR3 coding DNA: TGCGCCAGCAGCTTGGGTAGTACAGGGGGCTTGAGCACTGAAGCTTTCTTT.

The table lists this clone with a few counts. The chain combines TRBV6-1 with TRBJ1-5; D call uncertain. V was cut by 5 bases and J by 7 bases, with 15 bases left in between. Germline-derived CDR1 and CDR2 are MNHNS and SASEGT. This CDR3 has 14 residues. The CDR3 here is CASSSPFENQPQHF. CDR3 sequence (DNA): TGTGCCAGCAGTTCCCCCTTTGAGAACCAGCCCCAGCATTTT.